This T cell receptor beta chain was captured by sequencing in a study of T cell responses to AZD1222 COVID-19 vaccine. The study's findings and limits: CD4 TCRs covered the whole spike, strongest at regions 160-218 and 743-854.

Here immunoSEQ multiplex PCR was the method, and the copy in TCRdb shows in-frame clones only, minus some. This table holds more than 150,000 clones, 94% found once. Regarding this clone: The antigen is unknown.

Sequencing used peripheral blood, obtained on day 0 of AZD1222 vaccination. This TCR was recovered from an adult in good health.

The CDR3 DNA reads TGTGCCATCAGCGACGGGTTAGCGGGAGGATTAGCAGATACGCAGTATTTT. Amino acids: CAISDGLAGGLADTQYF. J is TRBJ2-3 and V is TRBV10-3; 10 nucleotides line up with TRBD2. The trim removed 6 bases at V and 4 bases at J, leaving 13 bases unmatched. The germline CDR1 and CDR2 sequences are ENHRY and SYGVKD. The CDR3 covers 17 residues.